Presented here are 22 T cell receptor beta chains from one specimen sequenced in a study of blood T cell repertoires in COVID-19. Measured with immunoSEQ multiplex PCR; TCRdb has only the in-frame clones, and not every one. The data hold 200,000 to 250,000 clones, with around nine tenths observed a single time. Input material: PBMCs or T cells enriched from blood (not recorded which). These TCRs come from a woman under 40 who had recovered from COVID-19.

The V and J genes are TRBV3-1 (or the pseudogene TRBV3-2) and TRBJ2-3; 8 bases are a match to TRBD1. This CDR3 comprises 17 residues. Germline trimming cut 7 bases from V and 2 bases from J; bases unmatched to any gene: 14. Germline V CDR1 and CDR2: LGHDT, YNNKEL (reference sequence). The chain's CDR3 is CASNLTGQGGFTDTQYF. Here the CDR3 DNA reads TGTGCCAGCAACCTTACCGGACAGGGAGGTTTCACAGATACGCAGTATTTT.

The genes are TRBV19 and TRBJ2-3; 11 positions agree with TRBD2. The germline gives CDR1 LNHDA, CDR2 SQIVND (reference sequence). Trimming removed 0 bases from V and 4 bases from J; junction bases left unmatched: 3. CDR3 size: 16 residues. The CDR3 DNA reads TGTGCCAGTAGTATAGAACTAGCGGGAGCATCAGATACGCAGTATTTT. Translating it yields CASSIELAGASDTQYF.

The chain couples TRBV3-1 (or the pseudogene TRBV3-2) to TRBJ2-3; 12 bases map to TRBD2. CDR1 is LGHDT, CDR2 YNNKEL, per germline (reference sequence). The CDR3 consists of 18 residues. V lost 2 bases and J lost 5; bases outside the gene matches: 11. In nucleotides, the CDR3 is TGTGCCAGCAGCCAACTAGGGGCTAGCGGGAGGGCCAGAGATACGCAGTATTTT. It translates to CASSQLGASGRARDTQYF.

The table lists this clone with a count of one. This sequence joins TRBV28 and TRBJ2-1; 7 nucleotides match TRBD2. Germline V gene lookup returns CDR1 MDHEN and CDR2 SYDVKM. The CDR3 has 14 residues. V was clipped by 3 bases and J by 7 bases; unmatched bases: 6. This CDR3 reads CASSFGGSGNEQFF. The CDR3 DNA reads as TGTGCCAGCAGTTTCGGGGGGAGCGGGAATGAGCAGTTCTTC.

The chain links TRBV7-2 to TRBJ2-1; D is uncertain. Germline CDR1 and CDR2: SGHTA and FQGNSA. The CDR3 extends over 17 amino acids. V lost 4 bases, J lost 1 base, and 17 bases lay in between. The CDR3 is CASSYSYFRRSYNEQFF. The CDR3 DNA sequence: TGTGCCAGCAGCTATTCCTATTTTCGGCGGTCCTACAATGAGCAGTTCTTC.

This clone came up a few times. The CDR3 DNA is TGCAGCGTTGATAATAGCGCGCCGCGACCCAATGAGCAGTTCTTC. Translating it yields CSVDNSAPRPNEQFF. The chain employs TRBV29-1 and TRBJ2-1; D may be TRBD2 (5 bases). This CDR3 has 15 residues. From germline, CDR1 is SQVTM and CDR2 ANQGSEA. The V gene lost 3 bases and the J gene lost 6 bases, with 18 bases spanning the gap.

This clone was found once. The chain uses TRBV11-2 and TRBJ1-6; D possibly corresponds to TRBD1 (5 bases). Trimming removed 0 bases from V and 10 bases from J, with 19 bases in between. CDR3 length equals 17 residues. CDR1 and CDR2 (germline): SGHAT, FQNNGV. In nucleotides, the CDR3 is TGTGCCAGCAGCTTAGATAATCAGGGATCGGGTCACTCACCCCTCCACTTT. As protein: CASSLDNQGSGHSPLHF. The variable domain in full, with the rest retrieved from reference TRBV11-2 and TRBJ1-6, is EAGVAQSPRYKIIEKRQSVAFWCNPISGHATLYWYQQILGQGPKLLIQFQNNGVVDDSQLPKDRFSAERLKGVDSTLKIQPAKLEDSAVYLCASSLDNQGSGHSPLHFGNGTRLTVT.

The rearrangement links TRBV6-4 to TRBJ1-1; D call uncertain. CDR3 length equals 13 residues. The germline V gene has CDR1 MRHNA and CDR2 SNTAGT. V was pared by 4 bases and J by 0 bases, with 6 bases between. CDR3 nucleotides: TGTGCCAGCAGTGGAGAGGTGAACACTGAAGCTTTCTTT. This codes for CASSGEVNTEAFF.

The chain joins TRBV5-1 to TRBJ2-7; TRBD1 aligns across 7 bases. Germline CDR1 is SGHRS and CDR2 is YFSETQ. Trimming took 0 bases from V and 1 from J; bases not matched to a gene: 4. The CDR3 contains 15 residues. The CDR3 is CASSLGQGLSYEQYF. CDR3 bases: TGCGCCAGCAGCTTGGGACAGGGCCTATCCTACGAGCAGTACTTC.

The chain joins TRBV25-1 to TRBJ2-5; TRBD2 matches 9 bases. Germline CDR1 MGHDK, CDR2 SYGVNS. The ends lost 4 bases at V and 4 bases at J; junction bases unmatched: 7. This CDR3 is built from 15 residues. CDR3 region: CASSVSTSGSETQYF. CDR3 nucleotide sequence: TGTGCCAGCAGTGTGTCGACTAGCGGATCAGAGACCCAGTACTTC. The complete variable domain, with remaining parts taken from reference TRBV25-1 and TRBJ2-5, reads EADIYQTPRYLVIGTGKKITLECSQTMGHDKMYWYQQDPGMELHLIHYSYGVNSTEKGDLSSESTVSRIRTEHFPLTLESARPSHTSQYLCASSVSTSGSETQYFGPGTRLLVL.

V is TRBV27 and J is TRBJ1-1, with 9 nucleotides matching TRBD1. CDR1 and CDR2 from the germline V gene are MNHEY and SMNVEV (reference sequence). Germline trimming cut 10 bases from V and 0 bases from J; bases unmatched to any gene: 12. CDR3 length: 16 residues. The CDR3 sequence is CATTSGTGKLNTEAFF. The CDR3 region has the DNA TGTGCCACCACCTCCGGGACAGGGAAACTGAACACTGAAGCTTTCTTT.

This sequence joins TRBV19 and TRBJ2-3; no clear D. V lost 3 bases to trimming and J lost 1 base, with 8 bases between them. Germline V gene data show CDR1 as LNHDA and CDR2 as SQIVND (reference sequence). CDR3 size: 14 residues. The CDR3 DNA reads TGTGCCAGTAGTATCATTCCGGGCACAGATACGCAGTATTTT. It translates to CASSIIPGTDTQYF.

V usage is TRBV9 and J usage is TRBJ1-2; tentative D call: TRBD1 (5 bases). CDR3 length: 14 residues. V lost 6 bases to trimming and J lost 3 bases, with 15 bases between them. CDR1 and CDR2 from the germline V gene are SGDLS and YYNGEE. Here the CDR3 DNA reads TGTGCCAGCAATCGGCAGGGTTATGACTATGGCTACACCTTC. Translating gives CASNRQGYDYGYTF.

The genes are TRBV4-1 and TRBJ2-7; no firm D call. Germline V lookup: CDR1 MGHRA, CDR2 YSYEKL. CDR3 length: 15 amino acids. Trimming took off 4 bases at V and 0 bases at J, with 13 bases between the two ends. In nucleotides, the CDR3 is TGCGCCAGCAGCCGAGAAAATGGGCTCTCCTACGAGCAGTACTTC. Translated: CASSRENGLSYEQYF.

The CDR3 nucleotides read TGTGCCACAAGCCGAGGTCTCGATCAGCCCCAGCATTTT. Translating it yields CATSRGLDQPQHF. The V gene is TRBV19, the J gene TRBJ1-5; D remains unclear. Germline V CDR1 and CDR2: LNHDA, SQIVND (reference sequence). CDR3 length: 13 residues. Trimming took off 10 bases at V and 5 bases at J, with 15 bases between the two ends.

DNA for the CDR3: TGTGCCAGTCGTACTCCCAGGGGTCAGGGGAACACTGAAGCTTTCTTT. It codes for CASRTPRGQGNTEAFF. The chain combines TRBV7-9 with TRBJ1-1; D may be TRBD1 (6 bases). With 9 bases removed from V and 1 base from J, the gap between germline ends came to 21 bases. The CDR3 runs 16 residues. The germline gives CDR1 SEHNR, CDR2 FQNEAQ (reference sequence).

V is TRBV11-2 and J is TRBJ1-2; no clear D. With 0 bases removed from V and 4 bases from J, the gap between germline ends came to 9 bases. CDR1 SGHAT and CDR2 FQNNGV come from the germline V gene. The CDR3 runs to 14 residues. The DNA for the CDR3 is TGTGCCAGCAGCTTAGAGGGGAGAAGCTATGGCTACACCTTC. Its protein is CASSLEGRSYGYTF.

The chain carries TRBV6-4 and TRBJ1-2, with unresolved D. CDR1 is MRHNA, CDR2 SNTAGT, per germline. This CDR3 spans 14 amino acids. V lost 0 bases, J lost 13 bases, and 18 bases lay in between. The CDR3 DNA sequence: TGTGCCAGCAGTGACTCGAGTGGAGCAGCTGGCCGCACCTTC. It codes for CASSDSSGAAGRTF.

This chain's CDR3 is CASSPFGGSTRYEQYF. In nucleotides, the CDR3 is TGTGCCAGCAGCCCGTTCGGAGGATCGACGAGGTACGAGCAGTACTTC. The chain combines TRBV6-2 or TRBV6-3 with TRBJ2-7, with D tentatively TRBD2 (5 bases). Trimming took off 6 bases at V and 4 bases at J, with 22 bases between the two ends. In germline, CDR1 is MNHEY, CDR2 SVGEGT. The CDR3 has 16 residues.

V and J are TRBV7-9 and TRBJ2-2; D is perhaps TRBD2 (5 bases). The CDR3 covers 15 residues. The germline CDR1 and CDR2 sequences are SEHNR and FQNEAQ (reference sequence). V lost 4 bases and J lost 2, with 11 bases in between. The CDR3 nucleotides read TGTGCCAGCAGCTCGCCCCGGGGTAACACCGGGGAGCTGTTTTTT. Translated: CASSSPRGNTGELFF.

J is TRBJ1-6 and V is TRBV5-1; 8 bases line up with TRBD1. The ends lost 0 bases at V and 10 bases at J; junction bases unmatched: 6. The CDR3 extends over 15 amino acids. Germline lookup yields CDR1 SGHRS and CDR2 YFSETQ. In nucleotides, the CDR3 is TGCGCCAGCAGCTTGGAGGACAGGGATAGCTCACCCCTCCACTTT. Its translation: CASSLEDRDSSPLHF.

DNA for the CDR3: TGTGCCAGCAGCATAAGGACAGGGGGGGATCAGCCCCAGCATTTT. This sequence encodes CASSIRTGGDQPQHF. J is TRBJ1-5 and V is TRBV5-4, with TRBD1 identical over 10 bases. The ends lost 4 bases at V and 5 bases at J; junction bases unmatched: 6. Per germline, CDR1 SGHNT and CDR2 YYREEE (reference sequence). The CDR3 sequence is 15 residues long.